This T cell receptor beta chain was obtained from a study of early T cells in non-severe SARS-CoV-2 infection. Trimming took 1 base from V and 2 from J, leaving 11 bases between them. The CDR3 contains 15 residues. Germline values: CDR1 SGHNT, CDR2 YYREEE (reference sequence). TCRdb processed the 5' RACE reads anew with MiXCR; each CDR3 protein has one entry. The sample lists some 61,000 distinct CDR3 sequences, about a tenth occurring once. The rearrangement uses TRBV5-4 and TRBJ2-3, with D perhaps TRBD2 (5 bases). The receptor's source is an adult who was a healthcare worker with PCR-confirmed SARS-CoV-2 infection or an uninfected control (not recorded which). The sequencing input was whole blood. CDR3 amino acids: CASSLSWETTDTQYF. The CDR3 nucleotides are TGTGCCAGCAGCTTGAGTTGGGAGACCACAGATACGCAGTATTTT.